The subject of this entry is one T cell receptor (beta chain). The record originates from a study of blood T cell repertoires in COVID-19. Study in general: Sites in the United States, Italy and Spain provided acute and convalescent COVID-19 samples. PBMCs, B-cell-depleted T cells, or T cells were the source of the cDNA or gDNA that made up the material.

The CDR3 is made up of 16 amino acids. Germline lookup yields CDR1 MNHEY and CDR2 SVGAGI. Trimming took 4 bases from V and 1 from J; bases not matched to a gene: 8. Under the authors' procedure: Counts of nucleated cells, estimated from reference gene primer amplification, were obtained. Repertoires were generated with immunoSEQ multiplex PCR, while TCRdb's copy carries only in-frame clones and drops some. V, J and clone size derive from that table, while D and trimming were established from the DNA sequence. In the table there are roughly 60,000 clones, around 87% of which are singletons. The sequencing sample was made of peripheral blood. The J gene is TRBJ1-1, the V gene TRBV6-5, with 8 bases matching TRBD1. This receptor was identified in a human donor with acute or convalescent COVID-19. The donor label of this sample is uncertain. CDR3 nucleotides: TGTGCCAGCAGTTCGACGTCAGGGGGCCCGAACACTGAAGCTTTCTTT. Residues: CASSSTSGGPNTEAFF.